The 22 T cell receptor beta chains presented below share a single source sample, sequenced in a study of T cells after yellow fever vaccination. TCRdb fed the 5' RACE reads into MiXCR, producing one record per CDR3 protein. This sample has some 290,000 distinct CDR3 sequences, with around 10% found just once. Source: CD4+ T cells sorted from PBMCs, taken 45 days after the yellow fever booster vaccination. The receptors were sampled from a man younger than 35 who received the YFV17D yellow fever vaccine.

The chain has TRBV3-1 and TRBJ2-2, with 7 positions matching TRBD1. J gave up 2 bases and V 4 bases, and 4 bases lay outside the gene matches. The CDR3 consists of 15 residues. Germline CDR1 is LGHDT and CDR2 is YNNKEL (reference sequence). As DNA, the CDR3 is TGTGCCAGCAGCCCTCGGGACAGCAACACCGGGGAGCTGTTTTTT. The encoded protein is CASSPRDSNTGELFF.

The chain combines TRBV4-3 with TRBJ1-6; TRBD1 aligns across 7 bases. Per the germline V gene, CDR1 is LGHNA and CDR2 is YSLEER. This CDR3 contains 17 residues. J lost 6 bases, V lost 0 bases, and 8 bases had no gene match. In DNA, the CDR3 is TGCGCCAGCAGCCAAGATCCCCACACAGGGGCTAATTCACCCCTCCACTTT. It codes for CASSQDPHTGANSPLHF.

On this clonotype: As the CDR3 is not closed by the conserved phenylalanine or tryptophan, this likely results from a read error. The DNA is left out, because the CDR3 cannot be placed on it with certainty; the CDR3 is given as TCRdb lists it. The chain carries TRBV20-1 and TRBJ1-2; TRBD1 is the table's D call and was not checked against the DNA. The germline V gene encodes CDR1 DFQATT and CDR2 SNEGSKA (reference sequence). Including both end residues, the CDR3 is 12 amino acids long. This CDR3 is CSASFRQGADSI.

The chain recombines TRBV7-2 with TRBJ2-1; 8 nucleotides agree with TRBD1. This CDR3 has 14 amino acids. The junction had 14 bases not matched to a gene; V was cut back by 5 bases and J by 14 bases. In germline, CDR1 is SGHTA, CDR2 FQGNSA. In nucleotides, the CDR3 is TGTGCCAGCAGCAACGACATGGGACAGGTCGGAAAGTTCTTC. Protein product: CASSNDMGQVGKFF.

This clonotype was seen a few times. CDR3 in amino acids: CASSHLGGWTDTQYF. The CDR3 DNA follows: TGTGCCAGCAGCCACTTGGGGGGCTGGACAGATACGCAGTATTTT. The chain recombines TRBV3-1 with TRBJ2-3, with D perhaps being TRBD1 or TRBD2 (6 bases each). The CDR3 is 15 residues long. Per the germline V gene, CDR1 is LGHDT and CDR2 is YNNKEL (reference sequence). The ends were cut back, 3 bases at V and 3 bases at J, with 13 bases in the middle.

This clonotype came up a few times. The V and J genes are TRBV3-1 and TRBJ2-5, with D perhaps matching TRBD2 (5 bases). V lost 0 bases and J 7 bases, leaving 15 bases between the germline ends. This CDR3 spans 15 amino acids. From germline, CDR1 is LGHDT and CDR2 YNNKEL (reference sequence). The CDR3 loop reads CASSQDLGPAGTQYF. The CDR3 region has the DNA TGTGCCAGCAGCCAAGATCTAGGCCCCGCGGGGACCCAGTACTTC.

The V gene is TRBV6-5, the J gene TRBJ1-2, with D perhaps TRBD1 (5 bases). In germline, CDR1 is MNHEY, CDR2 SVGAGI. Trimming shortened V by 4 bases and J by 7 bases, and 16 bases separated the two germline ends. The CDR3 totals 14 residues. The DNA for the CDR3 is TGTGCCAGCAGTTGGGGAATTGGGGGAAGTGGCTACACCTTC. Residues: CASSWGIGGSGYTF.

This clonotype was counted at least ten times. This chain connects TRBV9 to TRBJ2-2; D assignment may be TRBD1 or TRBD2 (6 bases each). This CDR3 comprises 16 residues. V gave up 2 bases and J gave up 0 bases, with 11 bases separating them. Germline CDR1 reads SGDLS; CDR2 reads YYNGEE. DNA of the CDR3: TGTGCCAGCAGCGTTGACGGGGGCGCGAACACCGGGGAGCTGTTTTTT. As protein: CASSVDGGANTGELFF.

This clonotype was counted only a few times. The V call is TRBV20-1, the J call TRBJ2-7; D unclear. Germline V gives CDR1 DFQATT, CDR2 SNEGSKA (reference sequence). V lost 5 bases and J 9 bases, leaving 23 bases between the germline ends. The CDR3 covers 14 residues. The CDR3 bases are TGCAGTGCTGCAACCATCGCGGCTCCCGTCGGGCAGTACTTC. It yields the protein CSAATIAAPVGQYF.

V usage is TRBV6-5 and J usage is TRBJ2-1; D not resolved. The CDR3 length is 11 residues. Trimming took 6 bases from V and 9 from J, leaving 9 bases between them. Germline V lookup: CDR1 MNHEY, CDR2 SVGAGI. CDR3 nucleotides: TGTGCCAGCAGGGATTGGGGTGAGCAGTTCTTC. Its translation is CASRDWGEQFF.

In regard to this clonotype: This may be a read error, as it is one base from a much larger clone. The rearrangement links TRBV29-1 to TRBJ2-5, with 7 bases lining up with TRBD2. The CDR3 covers 13 residues. Germline assignment: CDR1 SQVTM and CDR2 ANQGSEA. The CDR3 region is CRVDGGSVETQYF. DNA of the CDR3: TGCAGGGTTGACGGGGGGTCGGTAGAGACCCAGTACTTC. The full variable domain, completed using reference TRBV29-1 and TRBJ2-5, is SAVISQKPSRDICQRGTSLTIQCQVDSQVTMMFWYRQQPGQSLTLIATANQGSEATYESGFVIDKFPISRPNLTFSTLTVSNMSPEDSSIYLCRVDGGSVETQYFGPGTRLLVL.

This chain connects TRBV12-3 or TRBV12-4 to TRBJ1-6, with a possible D match to TRBD1 (5 bases). V was clipped by 4 bases and J by 5 bases, with 9 bases between them. The CDR3 is made up of 14 amino acids. The CDR3, as DNA: TGTGCCAGCAGTTGGACGGGGGATAATTCACCCCTCCACTTT. Protein product: CASSWTGDNSPLHF.

This clonotype was seen more than once but under ten times. V and J are TRBV7-9 and TRBJ2-3; either TRBD1 or TRBD2 may supply D (5 bases each). The CDR3 runs 15 residues. CDR1 is SEHNR, CDR2 FQNEAQ, per germline (reference sequence). V was pared by 4 bases and J by 0 bases, with 11 bases between. This CDR3 is CASSSHWGSTDTQYF. The CDR3, as DNA: TGTGCCAGCAGCTCCCATTGGGGGAGCACAGATACGCAGTATTTT.

The gene calls are TRBV12-3 or TRBV12-4 and TRBJ2-7; 10 nucleotides agree with TRBD1. This CDR3 region has 15 residues. With V trimmed by 7 bases and J by 0 bases, 6 bases remained unmatched. The CDR3 region has the DNA TGTGCCAGCACCTTGAGACAGGGGGCCTCCTACGAGCAGTACTTC. Residues: CASTLRQGASYEQYF.

This clonotype was counted many times. At one of its ends the junction is not consistent with the germline gene, which may arise from a read error. The chain carries TRBV5-1 and TRBJ2-5; D is possibly TRBD2 (5 bases). Germline loops: CDR1 SGHRS, CDR2 YFSETQ. This CDR3 is 13 amino acids long. The CDR3 coding sequence is TGCGCCAGCAGATTGGGTAGCGCAGAGACCCAGTACTTC. Protein sequence: CASRLGSAETQYF. The full variable domain, with the rest looked up from reference TRBV5-1 and TRBJ2-5, is KAGVTQTPRYLIKTRGQQVTLSCSPISGHRSVSWYQQTPGQGLQFLFEYFSETQRNKGNFPGRFSGRQFSNSRSEMNVSTLELGDSALYLCASRLGSAETQYFGPGTRLLVL.

The chain recombines TRBV27 with TRBJ2-4, with no clear D. Germline lookup yields CDR1 MNHEY and CDR2 SMNVEV (reference sequence). The CDR3 sequence is 15 residues long. V was shortened by 7 bases and J by 5 bases, with 18 bases between the two germline ends. This CDR3 is CASKAAFSTENIQYF. The CDR3, as DNA: TGTGCCAGCAAGGCCGCCTTCTCCACGGAAAACATTCAGTACTTC.

This clonotype has only a few counts. The gene calls are TRBV11-2 and TRBJ2-2, with unresolved D. The CDR3 runs 13 residues. Germline loops: CDR1 SGHAT, CDR2 FQNNGV. Trimming cost V 6 bases and J 4 bases, with 9 bases left between them. CDR3 DNA sequence: TGTGCCAGCAGAGTTCCGAGCACCGGGGAGCTGTTTTTT. This codes for CASRVPSTGELFF.

This clonotype was observed a few times. CDR3: CAITPGRENYGYTF. The DNA for the CDR3 is TGTGCCATCACCCCGGGACGGGAAAACTATGGCTACACCTTC. The V and J genes are TRBV10-3 and TRBJ1-2; TRBD1 might be the D (5 bases). The V end was cut by 7 bases, the J end by 2 bases, with 14 bases between. The length of the CDR3 is 14 residues. Germline V gene data show CDR1 as ENHRY and CDR2 as SYGVKD.

This clonotype was found a few times. The chain recombines TRBV5-4 with TRBJ2-3; 11 positions match TRBD2. The CDR3 has 16 residues. Germline-derived CDR1 and CDR2 are SGHNT and YYREEE (reference sequence). Germline trimming cut 3 bases from V and 1 base from J; bases unmatched to any gene: 4. CDR3 sequence: CASSSRLAGRTDTQYF. The DNA of the CDR3 is TGTGCCAGCAGCTCGAGACTAGCGGGACGCACAGATACGCAGTATTTT. The full variable domain, with the rest looked up from reference TRBV5-4 and TRBJ2-3, is ETGVTQSPTHLIKTRGQQVTLRCSSQSGHNTVSWYQQALGQGPQFIFQYYREEENGRGNFPPRFSGLQFPNYSSELNVNALELDDSALYLCASSSRLAGRTDTQYFGPGTRLTVL.

V usage is TRBV7-2 and J usage is TRBJ2-6, with D possibly called TRBD1 or TRBD2 (5 bases each). There are 20 residues in the CDR3. V was trimmed by 0 bases and J by 2 bases, leaving 20 bases between them. Germline V gene data show CDR1 as SGHTA and CDR2 as FQGNSA. The CDR3: CASSLASVGTLGAGANVLTF. The CDR3 region has the DNA TGTGCCAGCAGCTTAGCCTCGGTTGGGACCCTTGGGGCTGGGGCCAACGTCCTGACTTTC.

This clonotype has at least ten counts. The chain couples TRBV12-3 or TRBV12-4 to TRBJ1-2, with D unresolved. The CDR3 spans 14 residues. With 3 bases removed from V and 4 bases from J, the gap between germline ends came to 12 bases. This chain's CDR3 is CASSLLRSSYGYTF. Written as DNA, the CDR3 is TGTGCCAGCAGTTTGCTCCGCAGCTCCTATGGCTACACCTTC.

The rearrangement uses TRBV5-6 and TRBJ1-1, with D possibly matching TRBD1 (5 bases). Germline CDR1 SGHDT, CDR2 YYEEEE. The CDR3 length is 17 residues. With 0 bases removed from V and 0 bases from J, the gap between germline ends came to 15 bases. The CDR3 is CASSLGAGWAMNTEAFF. The DNA for the CDR3 is TGTGCCAGCAGCTTGGGGGCAGGGTGGGCAATGAACACTGAAGCTTTCTTT.